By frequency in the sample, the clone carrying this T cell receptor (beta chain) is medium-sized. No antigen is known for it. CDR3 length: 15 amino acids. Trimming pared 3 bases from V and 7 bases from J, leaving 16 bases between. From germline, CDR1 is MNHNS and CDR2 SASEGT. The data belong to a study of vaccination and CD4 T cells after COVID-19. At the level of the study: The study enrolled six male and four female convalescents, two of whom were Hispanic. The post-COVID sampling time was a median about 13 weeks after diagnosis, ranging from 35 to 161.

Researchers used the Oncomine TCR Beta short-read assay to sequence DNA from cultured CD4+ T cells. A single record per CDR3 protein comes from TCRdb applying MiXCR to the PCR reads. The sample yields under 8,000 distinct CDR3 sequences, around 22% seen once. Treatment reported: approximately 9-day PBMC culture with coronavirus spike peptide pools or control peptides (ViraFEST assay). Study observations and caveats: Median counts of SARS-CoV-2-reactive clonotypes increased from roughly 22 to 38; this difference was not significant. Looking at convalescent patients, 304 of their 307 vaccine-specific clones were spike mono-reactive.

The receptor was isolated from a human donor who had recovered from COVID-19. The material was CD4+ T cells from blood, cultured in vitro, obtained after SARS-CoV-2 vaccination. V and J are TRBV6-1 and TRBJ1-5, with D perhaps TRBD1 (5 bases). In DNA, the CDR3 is TGTGCCAGCAGTGAGGGGGGGACCGGCGGACAGCCCCAGCATTTT. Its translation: CASSEGGTGGQPQHF.